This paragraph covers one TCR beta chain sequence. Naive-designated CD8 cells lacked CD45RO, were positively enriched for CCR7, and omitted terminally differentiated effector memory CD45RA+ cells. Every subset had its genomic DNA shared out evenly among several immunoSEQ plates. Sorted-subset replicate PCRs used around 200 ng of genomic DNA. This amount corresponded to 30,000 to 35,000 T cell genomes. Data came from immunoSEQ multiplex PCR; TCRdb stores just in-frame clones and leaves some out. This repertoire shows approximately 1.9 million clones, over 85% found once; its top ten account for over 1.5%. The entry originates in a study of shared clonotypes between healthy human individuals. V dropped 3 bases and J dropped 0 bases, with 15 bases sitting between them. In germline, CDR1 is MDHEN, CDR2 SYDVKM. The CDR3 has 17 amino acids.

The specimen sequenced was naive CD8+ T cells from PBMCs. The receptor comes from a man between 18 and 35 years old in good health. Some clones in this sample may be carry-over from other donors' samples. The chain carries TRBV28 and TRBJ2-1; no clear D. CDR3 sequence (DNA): TGTGCCAGCAGTTTCTTACGGACGACGTCCTCCTACAATGAGCAGTTCTTC. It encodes CASSFLRTTSSYNEQFF.